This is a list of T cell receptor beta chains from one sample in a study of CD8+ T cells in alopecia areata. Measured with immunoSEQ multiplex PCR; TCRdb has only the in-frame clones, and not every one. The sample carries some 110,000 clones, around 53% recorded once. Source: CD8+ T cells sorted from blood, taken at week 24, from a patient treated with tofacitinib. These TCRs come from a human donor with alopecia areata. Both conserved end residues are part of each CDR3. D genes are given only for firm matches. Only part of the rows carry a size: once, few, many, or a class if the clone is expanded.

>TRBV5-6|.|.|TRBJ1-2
CASSAGTYGYTF
TGTGCCAGCAGCGCAGGAACCTATGGCTACACCTTC
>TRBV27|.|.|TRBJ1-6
CASSGLSSYNSPLHF
TGTGCCAGCTCGGGTTTGAGCTCCTATAATTCACCCCTCCACTTT
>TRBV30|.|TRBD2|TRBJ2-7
CAWSRVAGDTYEQYF
TGTGCCTGGAGTCGGGTAGCGGGGGACACCTACGAGCAGTACTTC
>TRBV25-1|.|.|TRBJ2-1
CASSTAATLHNEQFF
TGTGCCAGCAGTACGGCAGCCACCCTCCACAATGAGCAGTTCTTC
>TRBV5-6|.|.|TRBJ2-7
CASSLGRIHEQYF
TGTGCCAGCAGCTTGGGCAGGATCCACGAGCAGTACTTC
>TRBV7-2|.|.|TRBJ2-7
CASSPPGGGIDEQYF
TGTGCCAGCAGCCCCCCTGGTGGGGGGATCGACGAGCAGTACTTC
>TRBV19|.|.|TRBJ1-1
CASALSRTEAFF
TGTGCCAGTGCATTATCGAGGACTGAAGCTTTCTTT
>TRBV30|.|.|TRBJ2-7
CAWSAVGAEQYF
TGTGCCTGGAGTGCCGTTGGGGCCGAGCAGTACTTC
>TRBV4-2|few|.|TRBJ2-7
CASSQGDGYEQYF
TGTGCCAGCAGCCAGGGGGACGGCTACGAGCAGTACTTC
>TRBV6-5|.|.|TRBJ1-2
CASSYLETGDYGYTF
TGTGCCAGCAGTTACCTCGAGACAGGAGACTATGGCTACACCTTC
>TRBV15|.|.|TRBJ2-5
CATSTLQETQYF
TGTGCCACCAGCACCTTACAAGAGACCCAGTACTTC
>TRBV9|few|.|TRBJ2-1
CASSVAQGNEQFF
TGTGCCAGCAGCGTAGCGCAGGGCAATGAGCAGTTCTTC
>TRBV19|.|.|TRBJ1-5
CASSPDSSNQPQHF
TGTGCCAGTAGTCCGGACAGTAGCAATCAGCCCCAGCATTTT
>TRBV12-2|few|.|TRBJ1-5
CASRLALSVFNSNQPQHF
TGTGCAAGTCGCTTAGCGCTTTCGGTTTTTAATAGCAATCAGCCCCAGCATTTT
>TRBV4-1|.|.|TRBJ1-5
CASSQDSGAIQPQHF
TGCGCCAGCAGCCAAGACTCGGGGGCGATTCAGCCCCAGCATTTT
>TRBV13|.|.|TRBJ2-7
CASSPERSYEQYF
TGTGCCAGCAGCCCGGAACGTTCCTACGAGCAGTACTTC
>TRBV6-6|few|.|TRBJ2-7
CASSYEDYEQYF
TGTGCCAGCAGTTACGAAGACTACGAGCAGTACTTC
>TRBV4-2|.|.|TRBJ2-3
CASSQDSGAPPGDTQYF
TGTGCCAGCAGCCAAGATTCGGGGGCCCCCCCGGGCGATACGCAGTATTTT
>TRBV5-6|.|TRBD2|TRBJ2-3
CASSLTLGGGTDTQYF
TGTGCCAGCAGCCTCACCTTGGGAGGGGGCACAGATACGCAGTATTTT
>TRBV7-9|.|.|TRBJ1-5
CASTLDGFNQPQHF
TGTGCCAGCACGCTAGACGGATTCAATCAGCCCCAGCATTTT
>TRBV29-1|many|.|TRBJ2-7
CSVAGGTGSSYEQYF
TGCAGCGTTGCCGGGGGGACAGGATCCTCCTACGAGCAGTACTTC
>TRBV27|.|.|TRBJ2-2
CASSLPRTGELFF
TGTGCCAGCAGTTTACCTAGGACCGGGGAGCTGTTTTTT
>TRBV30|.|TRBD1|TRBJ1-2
CAWSGDRGGYYGYTF
TGTGCCTGGAGTGGGGACAGGGGAGGATACTATGGCTACACCTTC
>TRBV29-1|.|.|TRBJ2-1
CSVDGAPTDEQFF
TGCAGCGTTGACGGGGCCCCGACGGATGAGCAGTTCTTC
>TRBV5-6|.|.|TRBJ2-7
CAWSVTGPYEQYF
TGTGCCTGGAGTGTAACAGGCCCCTACGAGCAGTACTTC
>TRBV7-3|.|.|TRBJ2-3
CASSLVRRGSTDTQYF
TGTGCCAGCAGCTTAGTTCGGCGGGGAAGCACAGATACGCAGTATTTT
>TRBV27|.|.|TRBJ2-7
CASGSGSYEQYF
TGTGCCAGCGGATCAGGCAGCTACGAGCAGTACTTC
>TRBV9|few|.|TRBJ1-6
CASSARSLGSPLHF
TGTGCCAGCAGCGCTCGTAGTTTAGGTTCACCCCTCCACTTT
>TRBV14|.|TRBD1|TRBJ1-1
CASSLQGVDTEAFF
TGTGCCAGCAGCCTACAGGGGGTCGACACTGAAGCTTTCTTT
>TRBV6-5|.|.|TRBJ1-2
CASSYRTGGLRGYTF
TGTGCCAGCAGTTACCGGACCGGGGGTCTGCGTGGCTACACCTTC
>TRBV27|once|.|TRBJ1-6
CASMTGASPLHF
TGTGCCAGCATGACAGGAGCATCACCCCTCCACTTT
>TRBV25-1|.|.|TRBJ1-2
CASSDNPDGYTF
TGTGCCAGCAGTGACAACCCAGATGGCTACACCTTC